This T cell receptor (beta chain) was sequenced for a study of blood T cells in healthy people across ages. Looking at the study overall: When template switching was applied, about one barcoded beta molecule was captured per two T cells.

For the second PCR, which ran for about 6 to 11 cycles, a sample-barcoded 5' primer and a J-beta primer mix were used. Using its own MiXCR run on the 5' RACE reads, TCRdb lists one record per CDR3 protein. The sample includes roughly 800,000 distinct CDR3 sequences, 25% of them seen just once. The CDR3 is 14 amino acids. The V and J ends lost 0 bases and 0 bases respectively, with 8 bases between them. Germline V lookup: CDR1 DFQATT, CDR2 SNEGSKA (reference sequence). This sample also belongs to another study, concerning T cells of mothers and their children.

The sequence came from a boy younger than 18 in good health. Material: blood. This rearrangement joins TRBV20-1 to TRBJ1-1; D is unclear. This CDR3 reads CSARDPNMNTEAFF. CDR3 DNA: TGCAGTGCTAGAGATCCCAACATGAACACTGAAGCTTTCTTT.